This TCR beta chain comes out of a study of T cell repertoires in cytomegalovirus infection. Turning to the study itself: A matching HLA type, together with CMV infection, was signaled by public TCR beta signatures. Broader study findings: Individuals carrying CMV plus the relevant HLA were identified by cumulative frequency of public TCR beta families.

Germline loops: CDR1 PRHDT, CDR2 FYEKMQ (reference sequence). The CDR3 runs 14 residues. Unmatched junction bases numbered 7, after V lost 5 bases and J lost 4 bases. Each CDR3 protein gets one entry after TCRdb re-called the reads with MiXCR. The sample shows fewer than 1,000,000 distinct CDR3 sequences, around a third of them seen only once. Turning to this clonotype: Antigen: not known.

The V call is TRBV13, the J call TRBJ2-7; 8 bases agree with TRBD1. Here the sequenced sample was cultured CD8+ T cells from PBMCs, taken from culture after CMV antigen stimulation. This sequence originates from a human donor in good health (CMV status not recorded). Some clones in this sample may be carry-over from other donors' samples. The CDR3 region has the DNA TGTGCCAGCAGCGAAGACAGGGGTGGGTACGAGCAGTACGTC. Translation: CASSEDRGGYEQYV.